The rows below give T cell receptor beta chains drawn from one sample of a study of early T cells in non-severe SARS-CoV-2 infection. TCRdb re-analysed the 5' RACE reads in MiXCR, keeping a single row per CDR3 protein. In the table there are some 60,000 distinct CDR3 sequences, about 9.3% of which are singletons. The material sequenced was whole blood. Source of these receptors: an adult who was a healthcare worker with PCR-confirmed SARS-CoV-2 infection or an uninfected control (not recorded which). Each CDR3 is given with its conserved first and last residue. D genes are given only for firm matches. Where a row states a size, it is once, few, many or the class of an expanded clone; other rows omit it.

d_gene,j_gene,abundance,v_gene,CDR3nt,CDR3aa
.,TRBJ2-5,many,TRBV2,TGTGCCAGCGGACGGTACCAAGAGACCCAGTACTTC,CASGRYQETQYF
.,TRBJ1-1,.,TRBV2,TGTGCCAGCAGTGAGTCCGGGACACCGCGTCCTGAAGCTTTCTTT,CASSESGTPRPEAFF
.,TRBJ2-2,many,TRBV2,TGTGCCAGCATCGACAGTTCGAACACCGGGGAGCTGTTTTTT,CASIDSSNTGELFF
TRBD2,TRBJ2-1,many,TRBV11-2,TGTGCCAGCAGCTTGCCGGGGGGTGGCAATGAGCAGTTCTTC,CASSLPGGGNEQFF
TRBD1,TRBJ2-1,many,TRBV5-1,TGCGCCAGCAGCCCCCTCAGGGGGTCCTACAATGAGCAGTTCTTC,CASSPLRGSYNEQFF
.,TRBJ1-2,few,TRBV12-3/TRBV12-4,TGTGCCAGCAGTTACCGGACCCGAGCTAACTATGGCTACACCTTC,CASSYRTRANYGYTF
.,TRBJ2-2,many,TRBV28,TGTGCCAGCAGTTTATATCCAGCCCAAAACACCGGGGAGCTGTTTTTT,CASSLYPAQNTGELFF
.,TRBJ1-1,.,TRBV2,TGTGCCAGCAGTGAAGCTCCCGGGTCCTGGGATGGGGCTGAAGCTTTCTTT,CASSEAPGSWDGAEAFF
.,TRBJ2-3,.,TRBV7-2,TGTGCCAGCAGCTTCGTCGGCACAGATACGCAGTATTTT,CASSFVGTDTQYF
.,TRBJ2-5,many,TRBV20-1,TGCAGTGCTAGACCCCCTGAGGATTCGGAGACCCAGTACTTC,CSARPPEDSETQYF
TRBD1,TRBJ1-2,few,TRBV5-1,TGCGCCAGCAGCTCGGGACAGGGGGATGGCTACACCTTC,CASSSGQGDGYTF
.,TRBJ2-1,many,TRBV2,TGTGCCAGCAGTGAAGAAGGAAGCTCCTACAATGAGCAGTTCTTC,CASSEEGSSYNEQFF
.,TRBJ2-3,.,TRBV7-8,TGTGCCAGCAGCCCACACTCTAGGGGCGGGGACACAGATACGCAGTATTTT,CASSPHSRGGDTDTQYF
.,TRBJ1-4,few,TRBV12-3/TRBV12-4,TGTGCCAGCAGTTCAGGGTGGGCTAATGAAAAACTGTTTTTT,CASSSGWANEKLFF
.,TRBJ2-1,many,TRBV7-8,TGTGCCAGCAGCTTATGGGGGGATGAGCAGTTCTTC,CASSLWGDEQFF
.,TRBJ2-2,.,TRBV20-1,TGCAGTGCTAGTAGGGGAGGGAACACCGGGGAGCTGTTTTTT,CSASRGGNTGELFF
.,TRBJ1-1,.,TRBV28,TGTGCCAGCAGTTCAGCTGAAGGGAACACTGAAGCTTTCTTT,CASSSAEGNTEAFF
.,TRBJ2-1,.,TRBV6-5,TGTGCCAGCAGTTACACGCGGGGGCGATACAATGAGCAGTTCTTC,CASSYTRGRYNEQFF
.,TRBJ2-3,.,TRBV6-6,TGTGCCAGCAGGAACTCAGATACGCAGTATTTT,CASRNSDTQYF
.,TRBJ2-5,few,TRBV3-1,TGTGCCAGCAGCCAGAGTAAGACTGGACAGTCGCAAGAGACCCAGTACTTC,CASSQSKTGQSQETQYF